What follows are 8 T cell receptor beta chains derived from one specimen sequenced in a study of cytomegalovirus exposure and HLA in healthy donors. The repertoire was sequenced with immunoSEQ multiplex PCR; TCRdb's copy has only in-frame clones and lacks some. The sample gives roughly 80,000 clones, about 92% of which show up once; 0.65% to 0.8% is in the top ten. The sample taken for sequencing was PBMCs. The receptors were gathered from a man between 18 and 35 years old in good health and CMV-seronegative.

V is TRBV7-9 and J is TRBJ1-4; TRBD1 is a possible D gene (5 bases). The CDR3 extends over 17 amino acids. Germline V CDR1 and CDR2: SEHNR, FQNEAQ (reference sequence). V lost 1 base, J lost 0 bases, and 12 bases lay in between. For the CDR3, the DNA is TGTGCCAGCAGCTTAGTTTCGGGGGGAGCAACTAATGAAAAACTGTTTTTT. Amino acids: CASSLVSGGATNEKLFF.

This chain joins TRBV16 and TRBJ2-7, with a possible D match to TRBD1 (6 bases). Between the trimmed V and J ends, which lost 6 bases and 4 bases, there was a span of 10 bases. Germline assignment: CDR1 KGHSY and CDR2 FQNENV. CDR3 length: 12 residues. CDR3 in amino acids: CASSPQGYEQYF. DNA of the CDR3: TGTGCCAGCAGTCCACAGGGTTACGAGCAGTACTTC.

The chain carries TRBV5-4 and TRBJ1-1; D call uncertain. The CDR3 has 14 amino acids. Deletions cut 4 bases from V and 2 bases from J, with 12 bases between. The germline CDR1 and CDR2 sequences are SGHNT and YYREEE (reference sequence). CDR3 DNA: TGTGCCAGCAGCCCGAGGGTAGTCAACACTGAAGCTTTCTTT. Its protein product is CASSPRVVNTEAFF.

This clone was picked up one time. This chain links TRBV18 with TRBJ1-2, with TRBD1 matching over 8 bases. From germline, CDR1 is KGHSH and CDR2 LQKENI. With 10 bases clipped from V and 3 bases from J, the junction kept 7 bases outside the gene matches. The CDR3 is made up of 13 amino acids. The CDR3 sequence is CATQQDRDYGYTF. In DNA, the CDR3 is TGTGCCACCCAGCAGGACAGGGACTATGGCTACACCTTC.

V usage is TRBV6-5 and J usage is TRBJ1-6; no clear D. CDR1 and CDR2 (germline): MNHEY, SVGAGI. Trimming cost V 2 bases and J 14 bases, with 16 bases left between them. The CDR3 covers 14 residues. CDR3 loop: CASSYGGRGITLHF. For the CDR3, the DNA is TGTGCCAGCAGTTACGGAGGGAGAGGGATCACCCTCCACTTT.

The V gene is TRBV7-2, the J gene TRBJ1-1, with D perhaps TRBD1 (6 bases). CDR1 is SGHTA and CDR2 is FQGNSA in the germline V gene. This CDR3 region has 16 residues. Trimming left V 5 bases short and J 2 bases short, with 18 bases between. CDR3 sequence: CASSLVWGQANTEAFF. CDR3 in DNA: TGTGCCAGCAGCCTGGTCTGGGGGCAGGCTAACACTGAAGCTTTCTTT.

The chain couples TRBV4-2 to TRBJ2-1; TRBD2 is a possible D gene (6 bases). This CDR3 spans 18 amino acids. V was shortened by 4 bases and J by 7 bases, with 26 bases between the two germline ends. The germline gives CDR1 LGHNA, CDR2 YNFKEQ. The CDR3 DNA is TGTGCCAGCAGCCGTCAAACCCAGCGGGTGACATCATTTAATGAGCAGTTCTTC. Translating gives CASSRQTQRVTSFNEQFF.

The chain has TRBV11-2 and TRBJ2-7; D is unresolved. In germline, CDR1 is SGHAT, CDR2 FQNNGV. The CDR3 spans 15 residues. V lost 1 base and J 0 bases, leaving 10 bases between the germline ends. The CDR3 loop is CASSLALYSSYEQYF. The DNA of the CDR3 is TGTGCCAGCAGCTTAGCTTTATACAGCTCCTACGAGCAGTACTTC.